This TCR beta chain appears in the sequencing data of a study of shared clonotypes between healthy human individuals. Study overall: Each donor had three CD4 naive, three CD4 memory, two CD8 naive and one CD8 memory plate. Study-level results: The study found lower generation probabilities in non-shared clonotypes than in those shared by all four donors.

Terminally differentiated effector memory CD45RA+ cells were excluded by CCR7 positive selection of CD45RO-negative cells. The donor cohort consisted entirely of Caucasian adults residing in Nashville, Tennessee. Assay used: immunoSEQ multiplex PCR; TCRdb lists only in-frame clones, some missing. The sample lists about 2.2 million clones, about 93% occurring once. This clone was detected only a few times. Antigen: not known. The germline V gene encodes CDR1 MDHEN and CDR2 SYDVKM. Deletions cut 3 bases from V and 11 bases from J, with 16 bases between. This CDR3 spans 13 amino acids. Sequencing used naive CD8+ T cells from PBMCs. The V call is TRBV28, the J call TRBJ1-1; D possibly corresponds to TRBD1 (5 bases). This receptor was taken from a man younger than 35 in good health. Some clones in this sample may be carry-over from other donors' samples. This CDR3 reads CASSFPDTGPAFF. DNA of the CDR3: TGTGCCAGCAGTTTTCCCGACACGGGGCCCGCTTTCTTT.